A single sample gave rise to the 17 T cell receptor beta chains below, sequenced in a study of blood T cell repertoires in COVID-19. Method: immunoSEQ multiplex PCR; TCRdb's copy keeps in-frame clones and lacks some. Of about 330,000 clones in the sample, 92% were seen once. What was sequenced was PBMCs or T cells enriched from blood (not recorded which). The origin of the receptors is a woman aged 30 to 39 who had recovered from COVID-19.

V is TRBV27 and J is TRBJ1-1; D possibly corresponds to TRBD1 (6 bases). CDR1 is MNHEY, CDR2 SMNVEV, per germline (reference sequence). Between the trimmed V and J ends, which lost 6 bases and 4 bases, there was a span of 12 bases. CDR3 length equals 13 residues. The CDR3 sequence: CASRPQGITEAFF. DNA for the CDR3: TGTGCCAGCAGGCCACAGGGAATCACTGAAGCTTTCTTT.

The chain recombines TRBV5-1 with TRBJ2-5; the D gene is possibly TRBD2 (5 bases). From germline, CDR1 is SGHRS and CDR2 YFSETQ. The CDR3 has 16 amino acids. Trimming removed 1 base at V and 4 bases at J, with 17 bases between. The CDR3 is CASSLYGEMRGETQYF. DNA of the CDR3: TGCGCCAGCAGCTTGTATGGGGAGATGAGAGGAGAGACCCAGTACTTC.

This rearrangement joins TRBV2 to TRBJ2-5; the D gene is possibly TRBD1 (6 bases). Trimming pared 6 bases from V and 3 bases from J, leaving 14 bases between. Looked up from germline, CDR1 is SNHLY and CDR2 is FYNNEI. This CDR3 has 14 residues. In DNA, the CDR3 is TGTGCCAGCAGGGGTCCAGGGGACAAAGAGACCCAGTACTTC. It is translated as CASRGPGDKETQYF.

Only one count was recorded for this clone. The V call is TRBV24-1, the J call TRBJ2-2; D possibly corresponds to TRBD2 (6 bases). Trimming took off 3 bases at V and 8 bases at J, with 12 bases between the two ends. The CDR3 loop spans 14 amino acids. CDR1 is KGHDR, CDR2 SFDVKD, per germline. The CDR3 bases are TGTGCCACCAGTGATGGGACTGCTTTGGGGGAGCTGTTTTTT. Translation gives CATSDGTALGELFF.

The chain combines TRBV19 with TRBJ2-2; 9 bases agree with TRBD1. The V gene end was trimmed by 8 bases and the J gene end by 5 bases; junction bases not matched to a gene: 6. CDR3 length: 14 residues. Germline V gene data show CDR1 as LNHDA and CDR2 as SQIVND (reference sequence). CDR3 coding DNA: TGTGCCAGTGGGGACAGGGAGGGAACCGGGGAGCTGTTTTTT. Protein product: CASGDREGTGELFF.

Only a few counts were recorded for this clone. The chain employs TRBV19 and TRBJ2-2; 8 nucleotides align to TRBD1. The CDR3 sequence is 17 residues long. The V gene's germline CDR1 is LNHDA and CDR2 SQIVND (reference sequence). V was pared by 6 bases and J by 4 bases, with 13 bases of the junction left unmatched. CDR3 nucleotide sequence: TGTGCCAGTAGCCTGGAGAGGCGGACAGGGCTCACCGGGGAGCTGTTTTTT. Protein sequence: CASSLERRTGLTGELFF.

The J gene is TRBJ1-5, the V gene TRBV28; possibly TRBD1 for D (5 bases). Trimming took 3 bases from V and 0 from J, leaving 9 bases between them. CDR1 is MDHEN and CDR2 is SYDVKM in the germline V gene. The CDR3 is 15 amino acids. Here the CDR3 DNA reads TGTGCCAGCAGTTTTGACAGCTATAGCAATCAGCCCCAGCATTTT. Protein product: CASSFDSYSNQPQHF.

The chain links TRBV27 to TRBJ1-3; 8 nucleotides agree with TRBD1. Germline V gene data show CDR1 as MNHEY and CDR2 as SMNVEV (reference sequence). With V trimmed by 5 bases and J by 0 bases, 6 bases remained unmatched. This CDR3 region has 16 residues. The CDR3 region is CASSQRQGTSGNTIYF. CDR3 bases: TGTGCCAGCAGTCAGCGACAGGGGACCTCTGGAAACACCATATATTTT.

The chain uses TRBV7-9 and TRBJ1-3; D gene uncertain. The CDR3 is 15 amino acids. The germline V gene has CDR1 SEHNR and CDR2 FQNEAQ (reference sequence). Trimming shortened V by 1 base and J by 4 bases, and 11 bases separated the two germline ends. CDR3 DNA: TGTGCCAGCAGCTTAGGGCCGGGTGCAGGAAACACCATATATTTT. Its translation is CASSLGPGAGNTIYF.

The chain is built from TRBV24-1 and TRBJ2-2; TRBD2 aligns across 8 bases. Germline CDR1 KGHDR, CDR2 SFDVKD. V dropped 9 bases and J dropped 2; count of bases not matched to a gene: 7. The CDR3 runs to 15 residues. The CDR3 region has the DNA TGTGCCACCGCCCGGGGGGGGTTAAACACCGGGGAGCTGTTTTTT. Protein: CATARGGLNTGELFF.

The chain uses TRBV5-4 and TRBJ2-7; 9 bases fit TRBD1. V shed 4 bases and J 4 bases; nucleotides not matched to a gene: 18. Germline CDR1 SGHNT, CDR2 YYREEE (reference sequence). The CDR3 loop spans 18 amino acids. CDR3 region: CASSRLGGLETGGYEQYF. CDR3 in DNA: TGTGCCAGCAGCCGGCTTGGAGGGTTGGAGACAGGGGGATACGAGCAGTACTTC.

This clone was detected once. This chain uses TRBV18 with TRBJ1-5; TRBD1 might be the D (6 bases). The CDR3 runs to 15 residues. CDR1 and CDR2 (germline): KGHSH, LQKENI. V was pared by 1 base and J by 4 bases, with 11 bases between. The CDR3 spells CASSPRGTPNQPQHF. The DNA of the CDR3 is TGTGCCAGCTCACCACGAGGGACACCTAATCAGCCCCAGCATTTT.

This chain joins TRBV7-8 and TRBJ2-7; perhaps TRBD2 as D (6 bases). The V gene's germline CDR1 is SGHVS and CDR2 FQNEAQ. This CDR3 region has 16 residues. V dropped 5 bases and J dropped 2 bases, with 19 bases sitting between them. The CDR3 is CASSEYFRGEAYEQYF. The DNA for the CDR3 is TGTGCCAGCAGCGAGTATTTTCGAGGGGAGGCCTACGAGCAGTACTTC.

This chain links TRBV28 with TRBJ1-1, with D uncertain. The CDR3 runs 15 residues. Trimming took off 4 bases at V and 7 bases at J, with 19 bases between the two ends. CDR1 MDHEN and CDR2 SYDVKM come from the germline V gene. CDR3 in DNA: TGTGCCAGCAGTTCAGAAGCACATTATTCAGGTGAAGCTTTCTTT. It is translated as CASSSEAHYSGEAFF.

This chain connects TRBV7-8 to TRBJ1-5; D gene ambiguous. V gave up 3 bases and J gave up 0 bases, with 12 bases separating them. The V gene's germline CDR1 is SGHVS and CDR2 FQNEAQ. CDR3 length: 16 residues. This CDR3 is CASSLRAKNSNQPQHF. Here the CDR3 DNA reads TGTGCCAGCAGCTTGCGGGCCAAGAATAGCAATCAGCCCCAGCATTTT.

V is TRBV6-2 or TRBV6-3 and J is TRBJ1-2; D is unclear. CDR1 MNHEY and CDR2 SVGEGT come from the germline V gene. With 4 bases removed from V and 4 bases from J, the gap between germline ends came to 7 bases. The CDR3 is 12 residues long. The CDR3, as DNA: TGTGCCAGCAGTTCCGGGTCCTATGGCTACACCTTC. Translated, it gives CASSSGSYGYTF.

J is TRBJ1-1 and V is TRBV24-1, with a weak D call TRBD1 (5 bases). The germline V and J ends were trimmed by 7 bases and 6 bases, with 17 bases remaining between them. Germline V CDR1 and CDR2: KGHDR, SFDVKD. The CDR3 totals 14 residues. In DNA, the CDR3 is TGTGCCACCAGGGATGGGGGGATTGGTTCTGAAGCTTTCTTT. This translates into CATRDGGIGSEAFF.